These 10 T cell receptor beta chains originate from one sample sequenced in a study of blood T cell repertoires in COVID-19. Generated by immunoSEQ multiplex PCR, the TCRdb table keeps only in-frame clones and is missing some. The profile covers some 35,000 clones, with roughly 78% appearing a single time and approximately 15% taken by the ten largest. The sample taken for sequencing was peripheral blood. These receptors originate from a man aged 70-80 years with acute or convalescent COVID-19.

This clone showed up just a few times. CDR3 DNA: TGTGCCAGCAGCTCGTCTGACAGGGCCCAGCATTTT. Protein sequence: CASSSSDRAQHF. The gene calls are TRBV7-2 and TRBJ1-5, with 7 bases matching TRBD1. The germline V gene encodes CDR1 SGHTA and CDR2 FQGNSA. The CDR3 covers 12 residues. J was trimmed by 11 bases and V by 4 bases; bases with no gene match: 5.

This CDR3 is CAWRVRGAWGNTIYF. The CDR3 coding sequence is TGTGCCTGGAGGGTTCGGGGGGCGTGGGGAAACACCATATATTTT. The chain links TRBV30 to TRBJ1-3; TRBD1 is a possible D gene (6 bases). Trimming pared 3 bases from V and 4 bases from J, leaving 16 bases between. Looked up from germline, CDR1 is GTSNPN and CDR2 is SVGIG (reference sequence). The CDR3 loop spans 15 amino acids.

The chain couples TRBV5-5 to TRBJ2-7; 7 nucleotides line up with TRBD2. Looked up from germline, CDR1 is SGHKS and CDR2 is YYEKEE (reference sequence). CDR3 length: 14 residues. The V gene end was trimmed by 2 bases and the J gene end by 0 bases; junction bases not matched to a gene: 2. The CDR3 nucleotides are TGTGCCAGCAGCTTAGGCGGGAGCTCCTACGAGCAGTACTTC. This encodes CASSLGGSSYEQYF.

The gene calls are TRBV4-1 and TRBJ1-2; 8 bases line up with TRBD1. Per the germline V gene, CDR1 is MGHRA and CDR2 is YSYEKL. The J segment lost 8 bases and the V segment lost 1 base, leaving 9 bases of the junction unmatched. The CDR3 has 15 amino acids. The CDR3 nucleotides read TGCGCCAGCAGCCAAGGCGTACAGGGGGGTGACGGCTACACCTTC. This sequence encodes CASSQGVQGGDGYTF.

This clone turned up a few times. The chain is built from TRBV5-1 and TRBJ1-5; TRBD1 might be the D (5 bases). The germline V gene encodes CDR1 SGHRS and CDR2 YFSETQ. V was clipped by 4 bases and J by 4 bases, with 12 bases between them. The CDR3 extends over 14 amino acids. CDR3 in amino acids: CASSIGVPNQPQHF. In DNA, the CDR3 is TGCGCCAGCAGCATAGGGGTACCGAATCAGCCCCAGCATTTT.

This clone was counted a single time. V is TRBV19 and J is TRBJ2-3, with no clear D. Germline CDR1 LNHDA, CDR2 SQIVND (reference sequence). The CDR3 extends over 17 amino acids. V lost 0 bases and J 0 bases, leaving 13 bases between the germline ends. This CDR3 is CASSIEPGFTSTDTQYF. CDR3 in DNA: TGTGCCAGTAGTATAGAGCCAGGATTCACTAGCACAGATACGCAGTATTTT.

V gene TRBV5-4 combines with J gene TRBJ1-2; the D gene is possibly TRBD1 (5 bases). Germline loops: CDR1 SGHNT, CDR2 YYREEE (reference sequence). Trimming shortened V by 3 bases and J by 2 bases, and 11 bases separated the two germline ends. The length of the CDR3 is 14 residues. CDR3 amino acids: CASSSFRVNYGYTF. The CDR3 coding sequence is TGTGCCAGCAGCTCGTTCAGGGTCAACTATGGCTACACCTTC.

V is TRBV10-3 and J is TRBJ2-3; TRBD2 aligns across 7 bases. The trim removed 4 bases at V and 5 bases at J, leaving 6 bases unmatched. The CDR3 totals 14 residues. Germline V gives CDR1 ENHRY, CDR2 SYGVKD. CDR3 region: CAISVGGVRDTQYF. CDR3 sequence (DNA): TGTGCCATCAGTGTGGGGGGGGTTAGAGATACGCAGTATTTT.

The CDR3 sequence is CASTFRQNTEAFF. CDR3 nucleotide sequence: TGTGCCAGCACCTTCAGACAAAACACTGAAGCTTTCTTT. J is TRBJ1-1 and V is TRBV2; D is unresolved. V was shortened by 7 bases and J by 2 bases, with 11 bases between the two germline ends. Germline CDR1 SNHLY, CDR2 FYNNEI. This CDR3 has 13 amino acids.

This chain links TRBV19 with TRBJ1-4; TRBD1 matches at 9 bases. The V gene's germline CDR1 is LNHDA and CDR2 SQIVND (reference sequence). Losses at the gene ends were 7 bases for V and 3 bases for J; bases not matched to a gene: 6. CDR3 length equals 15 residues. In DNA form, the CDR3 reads TGTGCCAGTACCGTACAGGGGGCATCTAATGAAAAACTGTTTTTT. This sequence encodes CASTVQGASNEKLFF.